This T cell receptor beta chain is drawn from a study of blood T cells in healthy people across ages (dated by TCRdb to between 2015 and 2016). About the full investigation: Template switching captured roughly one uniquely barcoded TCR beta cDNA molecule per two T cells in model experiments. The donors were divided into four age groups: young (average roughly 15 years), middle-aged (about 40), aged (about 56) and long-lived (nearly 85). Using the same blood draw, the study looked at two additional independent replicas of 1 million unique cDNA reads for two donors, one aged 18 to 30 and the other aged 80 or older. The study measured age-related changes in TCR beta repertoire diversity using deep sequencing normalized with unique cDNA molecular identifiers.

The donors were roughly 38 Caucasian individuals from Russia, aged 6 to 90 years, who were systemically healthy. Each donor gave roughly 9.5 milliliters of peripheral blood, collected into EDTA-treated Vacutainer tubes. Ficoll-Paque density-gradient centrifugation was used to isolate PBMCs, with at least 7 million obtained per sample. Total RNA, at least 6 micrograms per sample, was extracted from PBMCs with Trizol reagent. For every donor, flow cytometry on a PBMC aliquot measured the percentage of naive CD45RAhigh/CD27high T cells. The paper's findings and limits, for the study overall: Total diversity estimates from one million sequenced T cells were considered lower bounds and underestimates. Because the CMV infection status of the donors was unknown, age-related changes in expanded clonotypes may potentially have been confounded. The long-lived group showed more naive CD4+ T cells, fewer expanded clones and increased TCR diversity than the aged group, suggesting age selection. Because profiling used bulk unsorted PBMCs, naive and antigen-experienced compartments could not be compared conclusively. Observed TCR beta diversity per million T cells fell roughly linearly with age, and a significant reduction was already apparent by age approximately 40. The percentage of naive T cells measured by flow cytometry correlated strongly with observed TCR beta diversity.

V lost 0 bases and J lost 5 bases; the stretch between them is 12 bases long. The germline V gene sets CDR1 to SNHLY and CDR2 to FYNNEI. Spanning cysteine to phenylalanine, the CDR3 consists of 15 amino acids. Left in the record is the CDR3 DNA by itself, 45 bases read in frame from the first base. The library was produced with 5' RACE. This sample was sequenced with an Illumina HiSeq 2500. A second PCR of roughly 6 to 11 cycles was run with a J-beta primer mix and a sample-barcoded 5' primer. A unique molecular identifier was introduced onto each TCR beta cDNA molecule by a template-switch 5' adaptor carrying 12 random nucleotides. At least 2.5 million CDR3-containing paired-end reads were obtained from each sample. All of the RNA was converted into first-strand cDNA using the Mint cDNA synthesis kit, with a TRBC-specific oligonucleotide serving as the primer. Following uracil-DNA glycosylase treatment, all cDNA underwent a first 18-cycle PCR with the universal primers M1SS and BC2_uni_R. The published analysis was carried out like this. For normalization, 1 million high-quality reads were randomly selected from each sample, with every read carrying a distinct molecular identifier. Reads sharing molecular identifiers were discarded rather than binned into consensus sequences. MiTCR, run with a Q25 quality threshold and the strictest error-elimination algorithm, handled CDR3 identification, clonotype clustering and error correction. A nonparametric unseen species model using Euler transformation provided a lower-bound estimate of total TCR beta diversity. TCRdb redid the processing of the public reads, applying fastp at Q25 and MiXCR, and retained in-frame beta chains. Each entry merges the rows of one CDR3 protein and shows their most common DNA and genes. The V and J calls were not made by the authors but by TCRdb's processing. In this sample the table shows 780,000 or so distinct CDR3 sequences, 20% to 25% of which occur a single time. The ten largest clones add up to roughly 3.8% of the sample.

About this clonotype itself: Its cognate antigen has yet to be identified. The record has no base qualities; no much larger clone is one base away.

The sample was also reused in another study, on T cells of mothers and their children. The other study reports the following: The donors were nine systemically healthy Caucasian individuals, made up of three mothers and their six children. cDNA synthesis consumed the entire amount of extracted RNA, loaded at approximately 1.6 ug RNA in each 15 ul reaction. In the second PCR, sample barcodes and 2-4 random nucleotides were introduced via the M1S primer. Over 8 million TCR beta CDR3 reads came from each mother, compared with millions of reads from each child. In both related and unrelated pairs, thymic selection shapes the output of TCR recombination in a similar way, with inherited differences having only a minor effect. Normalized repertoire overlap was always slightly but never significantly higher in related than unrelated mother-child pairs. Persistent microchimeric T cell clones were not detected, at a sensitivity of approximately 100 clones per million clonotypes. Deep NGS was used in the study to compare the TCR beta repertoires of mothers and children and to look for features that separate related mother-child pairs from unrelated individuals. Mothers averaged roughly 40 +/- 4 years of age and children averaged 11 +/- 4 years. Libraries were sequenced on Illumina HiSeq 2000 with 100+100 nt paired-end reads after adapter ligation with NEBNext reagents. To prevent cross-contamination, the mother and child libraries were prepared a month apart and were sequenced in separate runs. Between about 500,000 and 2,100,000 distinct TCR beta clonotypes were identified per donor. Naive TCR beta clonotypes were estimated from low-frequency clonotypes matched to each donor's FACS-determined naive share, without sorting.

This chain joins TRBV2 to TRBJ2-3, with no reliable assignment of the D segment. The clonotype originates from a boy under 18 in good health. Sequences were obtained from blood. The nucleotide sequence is TGTGCCAGCAGTGAAGCGCCGATACAAAAAGATACGCAGTATTTT. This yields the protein CASSEAPIQKDTQYF.